This passage covers 4 T cell receptor beta chains from one sample sequenced in a study of T cell clonality in common variable immunodeficiency. Whole-study findings and limits: Common variable immunodeficiency TCR beta sequences reportedly had fewer deletions and N-nucleotide insertions.

Their antigen targets remain unknown. Profiled with immunoSEQ multiplex PCR; TCRdb holds only in-frame clones, not every one. The specimen has about 16,000 clones, none found just once. The sequencing input was peripheral blood mononuclear cells. These TCRs come from a human donor with common variable immunodeficiency.

Concerning this clone itself: The read comes to an end 3 residues before the CDR3 does, leaving the germline J gene to fill in the end. This chain uses TRBV6-1 with TRBJ2-3; TRBD1 agrees at 9 bases. Germline loops: CDR1 MNHNS, CDR2 SASEGT. V lost 4 bases to trimming and J lost 3 bases; unmatched junction nucleotides: 2. CDR3 length: 14 residues. Partial CDR3 DNA: TGTGCCAGCAGTGGGACAGGGGTTACAGATACG. Its translation: CASSGTGVTDT. The full CDR3 reads CASSGTGVTDTQYF.

This clone was seen only a few times. The CDR3 end is not reached by the read, which stops 3 residues before it; the germline J gene fills it in. The rearrangement uses TRBV2 and TRBJ2-1; 9 bases align to TRBD1. The CDR3 length is 15 residues. Trimming cost V 6 bases and J 4 bases; bases outside gene matches: 7. From germline, CDR1 is SNHLY and CDR2 FYNNEI. CDR3 loop: CASRPDRGGYNEQFF. The part of the CDR3 DNA that was read is TGTGCCAGCAGGCCCGACAGGGGGGGATACAATGAG. Full variable domain (rest looked up from reference TRBV2 and TRBJ2-1): EPEVTQTPSHQVTQMGQEVILRCVPISNHLYFYWYRQILGQKVEFLVSFYNNEISEKSEIFDDQFSVERPDGSNFTLKIRSTKLEDSAMYFCASRPDRGGYNEQFFGPGTRLTVL.

This clone was seen only a few times. The read gets to within 3 residues of the CDR3 end, and the germline J gene fills in the rest. V usage is TRBV2 and J usage is TRBJ2-7; perhaps TRBD2 as D (5 bases). The CDR3 runs to 14 residues. The V end was cut by 2 bases, the J end by 6 bases, with 14 bases between. Germline CDR1 reads SNHLY; CDR2 reads FYNNEI. The sequenced part of the CDR3 DNA is TGTGCCAGCAGTGAATTGCCGGGGTCGAGCGAG. Translating it yields CASSELPGSSE. The whole CDR3 reads CASSELPGSSEQYF.

On this clone itself: The read comes to an end 3 residues before the CDR3 does, leaving the germline J gene to fill in the end. This chain links TRBV7-9 with TRBJ1-5; D gene uncertain. The CDR3 length is 12 residues. The germline gives CDR1 SEHNR, CDR2 FQNEAQ (reference sequence). Trimming shortened V by 6 bases and J by 4 bases, and 7 bases separated the two germline ends. The sequenced part of the CDR3 DNA is TGTGCCAGCAGTCTAACTAATCAGCCC. Its protein is CASSLTNQP. The full CDR3 protein is CASSLTNQPQHF.